Following are 13 T cell receptor beta chains from one sample sequenced in a study of blood T cell repertoires in COVID-19. TCRdb's copy holds only in-frame clones and misses some; the assay was immunoSEQ multiplex PCR. This table has 250,000 to 350,000 clones, around nine tenths appearing once. Input material: peripheral blood. Source of these receptors: a woman aged 60-70 years with acute or convalescent COVID-19.

The chain employs TRBV4-1 and TRBJ2-1; 8 nucleotides align to TRBD1. Germline V lookup: CDR1 MGHRA, CDR2 YSYEKL. This CDR3 region has 16 residues. V gave up 1 base and J gave up 5 bases; unmatched junction bases: 7. The CDR3: CASSQVPGQANNEQFF. CDR3 DNA sequence: TGCGCCAGCAGCCAAGTTCCGGGACAGGCAAACAATGAGCAGTTCTTC.

J is TRBJ2-7 and V is TRBV11-2; tentatively, D is TRBD1 (7 bases). V was trimmed by 5 bases and J by 1 base, leaving 15 bases between them. The CDR3 consists of 15 residues. Germline CDR1 and CDR2: SGHAT and FQNNGV. The CDR3 sequence: CASSANAGQSYEQYF. The CDR3 nucleotides read TGTGCCAGCAGCGCAAACGCGGGACAGTCCTACGAGCAGTACTTC. Using reference TRBV11-2 and TRBJ2-7 for the parts outside the CDR3, the full variable domain is EAGVAQSPRYKIIEKRQSVAFWCNPISGHATLYWYQQILGQGPKLLIQFQNNGVVDDSQLPKDRFSAERLKGVDSTLKIQPAKLEDSAVYLCASSANAGQSYEQYFGPGTRLTVT.

This rearrangement joins TRBV2 to TRBJ2-2; the D gene is possibly TRBD1 (5 bases). V shed 7 bases and J shed 1 base, with 22 bases lying between them. This CDR3 region has 18 residues. Germline loops: CDR1 SNHLY, CDR2 FYNNEI. The CDR3 DNA is TGTGCCAGCAATCGCCGCCATAGGGGTGGGGTGAACACCGGGGAGCTGTTTTTT. It encodes CASNRRHRGGVNTGELFF.

In its sample, this clone was seen a few times. V gene TRBV12-5 combines with J gene TRBJ2-1; 8 bases are a match to TRBD2. There are 15 residues in the CDR3. CDR1 and CDR2 from the germline V gene are LGHNT and FRNRAP. The V and J ends lost 3 bases and 3 bases, in that order; junction bases with no gene match: 4. This CDR3 reads CASGLGSGVYNEQFF. DNA of the CDR3: TGTGCTAGTGGTTTAGGTAGCGGGGTCTACAATGAGCAGTTCTTC.

This chain connects TRBV28 to TRBJ2-3; TRBD1 is a possible D gene (7 bases). The V end lost 3 bases, the J end lost 2 bases, and 15 bases lay between the germline ends. There are 16 residues in the CDR3. From germline, CDR1 is MDHEN and CDR2 SYDVKM. The CDR3 loop is CASSLEGALLTDTQYF. As DNA, the CDR3 is TGTGCCAGCAGTTTGGAGGGGGCGCTTCTCACAGATACGCAGTATTTT.

The chain joins TRBV5-1 to TRBJ2-1; D is perhaps TRBD2 (6 bases). The CDR3 has 12 residues. Germline V gene data show CDR1 as SGHRS and CDR2 as YFSETQ. The V end was cut by 6 bases, the J end by 5 bases, with 9 bases between. In nucleotides, the CDR3 is TGCGCCAGCAATATAGCGGACAATGAGCAGTTCTTC. As protein: CASNIADNEQFF.

CDR3 protein: CASSLSETQYF. As DNA, the CDR3 is TGTGCCAGCAGCTTGTCTGAGACCCAGTACTTC. The chain has TRBV5-6 and TRBJ2-5; D remains unclear. Germline V gene sequence: CDR1 SGHDT, CDR2 YYEEEE. V dropped 1 base and J dropped 5 bases, with 3 bases sitting between them. The CDR3 runs to 11 residues.

The chain employs TRBV6-5 and TRBJ1-4; 8 nucleotides agree with TRBD1. After removal of 5 bases from V and 2 bases from J, the junction contained 4 bases not matched to a gene. The CDR3 spans 15 residues. Germline-derived CDR1 and CDR2 are MNHEY and SVGAGI. The CDR3 DNA follows: TGTGCCAGCAGTAGACAGGGGTACACTAATGAAAAACTGTTTTTT. This codes for CASSRQGYTNEKLFF.

This chain connects TRBV28 to TRBJ1-1, with a possible D match to TRBD1 (6 bases). This CDR3 contains 16 residues. Deletions cut 2 bases from V and 1 base from J, with 14 bases between. CDR1 and CDR2 (germline): MDHEN, SYDVKM. In DNA form, the CDR3 reads TGTGCCAGCAGTTTACCGACAGGCTGGACGAACACTGAAGCTTTCTTT. Translation: CASSLPTGWTNTEAFF.

In nucleotides, the CDR3 is TGTGCCAGCAGTTACGGGGGACAGACCTACGAGCAGTACTTC. This sequence encodes CASSYGGQTYEQYF. This sequence joins TRBV6-5 and TRBJ2-7; 7 bases align to TRBD1. In germline, CDR1 is MNHEY, CDR2 SVGAGI. This CDR3 spans 14 amino acids. The trim removed 2 bases at V and 2 bases at J, leaving 3 bases unmatched.

V is TRBV5-5 and J is TRBJ2-1, with D perhaps TRBD2 (6 bases). Per the germline V gene, CDR1 is SGHKS and CDR2 is YYEKEE (reference sequence). This CDR3 has 14 amino acids. Trimming removed 4 bases from V and 6 bases from J, with 14 bases in between. For the CDR3, the DNA is TGTGCCAGCAGCGAGGGTTCCGGGGGCAATGAGCAGTTCTTC. Encoded protein: CASSEGSGGNEQFF.

The chain employs TRBV3-1 (or the pseudogene TRBV3-2) and TRBJ1-5; no reliable D call. V was pared by 4 bases and J by 0 bases, with 7 bases between. The V gene's germline CDR1 is LGHDT and CDR2 YNNKEL (reference sequence). This CDR3 spans 14 amino acids. CDR3: CASSPDNSNQPQHF. The CDR3, as DNA: TGTGCCAGCAGCCCCGACAATAGCAATCAGCCCCAGCATTTT.

This chain connects TRBV28 to TRBJ1-1; 7 bases are a match to TRBD1. V was clipped by 6 bases and J by 1 base; unmatched bases: 2. The CDR3 covers 13 residues. Germline assignment: CDR1 MDHEN and CDR2 SYDVKM. CDR3 amino acids: CASSHRGNTEAFF. The CDR3 DNA reads as TGTGCCAGCAGCCACAGGGGGAACACTGAAGCTTTCTTT.